The next 17 T cell receptor beta chains were all read from a single sample in a study of shared clonotypes between healthy human individuals (dated by TCRdb to 2020 to 2022). Receptor libraries were prepared by the immunoSEQ multiplex PCR assay. Held by TCRdb, this immuneACCESS table contains in-frame sequences only and omits some clones. Under half of the omission traces to an unresolved V gene where checked; the cause of the rest is unknown. The sample yields about 1.1 million clones; about 72% were counted once. The ten most abundant clones make up approximately 0.9% of the sample. What was sequenced was memory CD4+ T cells from PBMCs. What this sample's cell subset or site label stands for: CD45RA-negative fraction. All receptors derive from a man aged 18 to 29 in good health. Some clones in this sample may be carry-over from other donors' samples.

This sequence joins TRBV30 and TRBJ2-7, with D possibly being TRBD1 (6 bases). CDR1 is GTSNPN and CDR2 is SVGIG in the germline V gene (reference sequence). Between the trimmed V and J ends, which lost 3 bases and 6 bases, there was a span of 18 bases. The CDR3 is 14 residues long. The CDR3 DNA is TGTGCCTGGAGCGATTACAGGGCCACGGGCGAGCAGTACTTC. Translated, it gives CAWSDYRATGEQYF.

This clone has only a few counts. The genes are TRBV19 and TRBJ1-5; D gene ambiguous. V was clipped by 3 bases and J by 9 bases, with 9 bases between them. Germline CDR1 reads LNHDA; CDR2 reads SQIVND (reference sequence). The CDR3 length is 12 residues. In nucleotides, the CDR3 is TGTGCCAGTAGTATTATCGGGCGGCCCCAGCATTTT. It is translated as CASSIIGRPQHF.

This clone was seen a few times. The J gene is TRBJ1-1, the V gene TRBV5-1, with 8 bases aligning to TRBD1. This CDR3 region has 14 residues. CDR1 and CDR2 (germline): SGHRS, YFSETQ. After removal of 6 bases from V and 1 base from J, the junction contained 5 bases not matched to a gene. This CDR3 reads CASTPTGANTEAFF. CDR3 bases: TGCGCCAGCACCCCGACAGGGGCGAACACTGAAGCTTTCTTT. Filled out from reference TRBV5-1 and TRBJ1-1, the complete variable domain reads KAGVTQTPRYLIKTRGQQVTLSCSPISGHRSVSWYQQTPGQGLQFLFEYFSETQRNKGNFPGRFSGRQFSNSRSEMNVSTLELGDSALYLCASTPTGANTEAFFGQGTRLTVV.

The chain is built from TRBV2 and TRBJ1-2; D not resolved. Germline V gene sequence: CDR1 SNHLY, CDR2 FYNNEI. V gave up 8 bases and J gave up 4 bases, with 14 bases separating them. The CDR3 has 13 amino acids. The CDR3 sequence is CASEKQPGYGYTF. The CDR3 region has the DNA TGTGCCAGCGAGAAACAACCGGGCTATGGCTACACCTTC.

In regard to this clone: Other DNA sequences from this sample encode an identical CDR3 as well. The V call is TRBV10-3, the J call TRBJ2-7; no firm D call. The CDR3 loop spans 11 amino acids. The germline V gene has CDR1 ENHRY and CDR2 SYGVKD. V was pared by 3 bases and J by 5 bases, with 5 bases between. The CDR3 DNA is TGTGCCATCAGTGAAAGGAACGAGCAGTACTTC. Protein: CAISERNEQYF.

A note on this clone: The sample carries other DNA sequences with the same CDR3. The V and J genes are TRBV15 and TRBJ2-5, with D possibly TRBD1 on 5 matching bases. Germline CDR1 and CDR2: LNHNV and YYDKDF (reference sequence). The CDR3 extends over 14 amino acids. Trimming left V 0 bases short and J 2 bases short, with 7 bases between. CDR3 loop: CATSRDRTQETQYF. CDR3 nucleotides: TGTGCCACCAGCAGAGATCGGACACAAGAGACCCAGTACTTC. The full variable domain, completed using reference TRBV15 and TRBJ2-5, is DAMVIQNPRYQVTQFGKPVTLSCSQTLNHNVMYWYQQKSSQAPKLLFHYYDKDFNNEADTPDNFQSRRPNTSFCFLDIRSPGLGDTAMYLCATSRDRTQETQYFGPGTRLLVL.

Regarding this clone: Different DNA sequences within this sample yield the same CDR3. This chain joins TRBV5-4 and TRBJ2-5, with TRBD1 matching 8 bases. The CDR3 is 14 residues long. Germline CDR1 and CDR2: SGHNT and YYREEE (reference sequence). The trim removed 4 bases at V and 0 bases at J, leaving 2 bases unmatched. CDR3 sequence: CASSLGQDQETQYF. CDR3 nucleotide sequence: TGTGCCAGCAGCCTGGGACAGGACCAAGAGACCCAGTACTTC. Full variable domain (missing parts from reference TRBV5-4 and TRBJ2-5): ETGVTQSPTHLIKTRGQQVTLRCSSQSGHNTVSWYQQALGQGPQFIFQYYREEENGRGNFPPRFSGLQFPNYSSELNVNALELDDSALYLCASSLGQDQETQYFGPGTRLLVL.

The chain couples TRBV5-4 to TRBJ2-5; D perhaps matches TRBD2 (6 bases). Per germline, CDR1 SGHNT and CDR2 YYREEE (reference sequence). V dropped 3 bases and J dropped 5 bases, with 14 bases sitting between them. The CDR3 runs 14 residues. The CDR3 nucleotides read TGTGCCAGCAGCTCCCGGGACTCAAGGGAGACCCAGTACTTC. It codes for CASSSRDSRETQYF.

Only a few counts were recorded for this clone. The chain uses TRBV6-6 and TRBJ1-2; the D gene is possibly TRBD1 (5 bases). Deletions cut 8 bases from V and 4 bases from J, with 11 bases between. CDR1 is MNHNY and CDR2 is SVGAGI in the germline V gene (reference sequence). This CDR3 has 12 residues. CDR3 loop: CASSPGRYGYTF. The DNA for the CDR3 is TGTGCCAGCTCCCCGGGGCGCTATGGCTACACCTTC.

To note about this clone: The same CDR3 can be traced to other DNA sequences in this sample. This rearrangement joins TRBV20-1 to TRBJ2-1; D call uncertain. Germline CDR1 reads DFQATT; CDR2 reads SNEGSKA (reference sequence). The CDR3 totals 10 residues. Trimming shortened V by 4 bases and J by 5 bases, and 3 bases separated the two germline ends. The chain's CDR3 is CSAKNNEQFF. CDR3 in DNA: TGCAGTGCTAAGAACAATGAGCAGTTCTTC.

V usage is TRBV7-9 and J usage is TRBJ1-1; D uncertain. Deletions cut 5 bases from V and 11 bases from J, with 15 bases between. The germline CDR1 and CDR2 sequences are SEHNR and FQNEAQ (reference sequence). This CDR3 has 12 amino acids. In nucleotides, the CDR3 is TGTGCCAGCAGCGAGGGAGAGGAAGTGGCTTTCTTT. It is translated as CASSEGEEVAFF.

J is TRBJ2-3 and V is TRBV13; TRBD1 is a possible D gene (6 bases). V dropped 5 bases and J dropped 1 base, with 16 bases sitting between them. The CDR3 runs 16 residues. Per the germline V gene, CDR1 is PRHDT and CDR2 is FYEKMQ (reference sequence). The CDR3 loop reads CASSRLVAGGTDTQYF. The CDR3, as DNA: TGTGCCAGCAGCCGACTGGTGGCAGGGGGCACAGATACGCAGTATTTT.

Turning to this clone: A read error likely explains this, since a far larger clone differs by one base. J is TRBJ2-3 and V is TRBV28; 9 bases align to TRBD2. CDR1 is MDHEN and CDR2 is SYDVKM in the germline V gene. The CDR3 loop spans 17 amino acids. V lost 3 bases to trimming and J lost 4 bases; unmatched junction nucleotides: 11. DNA of the CDR3: TGTGCCAGCAGTTTCCCACCTGGGGGCGGGGGGGCAGATACGCAGTATTTT. Protein sequence: CASSFPPGGGGADTQYF.

This rearrangement joins TRBV14 to TRBJ2-1, with 9 bases fitting TRBD2. The V gene end was trimmed by 4 bases and the J gene end by 10 bases; junction bases not matched to a gene: 11. Germline V gene sequence: CDR1 SGHDN, CDR2 FVKESK. The CDR3 has 15 amino acids. The CDR3 DNA follows: TGTGCCAGCAGCCCACCCGGGGGACTAGCAGAGGAGCAGTTCTTC. Protein: CASSPPGGLAEEQFF.

A note on this clone: In the same sample, other DNA sequences code for this CDR3. V and J are TRBV28 and TRBJ2-7; D possibly matches TRBD1 or TRBD2 (6 bases each). This CDR3 is 14 amino acids long. Deletions cut 3 bases from V and 2 bases from J, with 11 bases between. CDR1 and CDR2 from the germline V gene are MDHEN and SYDVKM. CDR3 residues: CASSLPGGPYEQYF. DNA of the CDR3: TGTGCCAGCAGTTTGCCCGGGGGCCCCTACGAGCAGTACTTC.

This clone was observed a few times. The rearrangement uses TRBV21-1 and TRBJ2-7. TRBV21-1 constitutes a pseudogene. This CDR3 region has 11 residues. CDR3 region: CASSDLYEQYF. The CDR3 bases are TGTGCCAGCAGCGACCTTTACGAGCAGTACTTC.

This clone occurred a few times. This chain uses TRBV7-2 with TRBJ2-1, with TRBD1 as a possible D gene (6 bases). The V end was cut by 3 bases, the J end by 2 bases, with 8 bases between. CDR1 is SGHTA and CDR2 is FQGNSA in the germline V gene. The length of the CDR3 is 14 residues. CDR3 sequence reads: CASSFRTAYNEQFF. For the CDR3, the DNA is TGTGCCAGCAGCTTCCGGACAGCCTACAATGAGCAGTTCTTC. The variable domain in full, completed from reference TRBV7-2 and TRBJ2-1, reads GAGVSQSPSNKVTEKGKDVELRCDPISGHTALYWYRQSLGQGLEFLIYFQGNSAPDKSGLPSDRFSAERTGGSVSTLTIQRTQQEDSAVYLCASSFRTAYNEQFFGPGTRLTVL.